Shown below are 13 T cell receptor beta chains from a single sample sequenced in a study of vaccination and CD4 T cells after COVID-19. An Oncomine TCR Beta short-read assay was used to sequence the DNA from cultured CD4+ T cells. MiXCR, applied by TCRdb to the PCR reads, yields one record per CDR3 protein. Of 15,000 to 20,000 distinct CDR3 sequences in the sample, less than 65% are singletons; the top ten hold 9.5% to 15%. No antigen has been assigned to these receptors. The treatment here: roughly 11-day PBMC culture with coronavirus spike peptide pools or control peptides (ViraFEST assay). The source material was CD4+ T cells from blood, cultured in vitro. These receptors all come from a human donor who had recovered from COVID-19.

The chain employs TRBV19 and TRBJ2-7; TRBD1 agrees at 9 bases. CDR1 LNHDA and CDR2 SQIVND come from the germline V gene (reference sequence). The length of the CDR3 is 16 residues. Trimming removed 4 bases from V and 5 bases from J; junction bases left unmatched: 12. CDR3 amino acids: CASSTISGTGLDEQYF. The CDR3 DNA follows: TGTGCCAGTAGTACAATCTCTGGGACAGGGTTAGACGAGCAGTACTTC. Supplemented by reference TRBV19 and TRBJ2-7, the full variable domain reads DGGITQSPKYLFRKEGQNVTLSCEQNLNHDAMYWYRQDPGQGLRLIYYSQIVNDFQKGDIAEGYSVSREKKESFPLTVTSAQKNPTAFYLCASSTISGTGLDEQYFGPGTRLTVT.

This clonotype was observed a handful of times. The chain couples TRBV28 to TRBJ1-1; 8 nucleotides line up with TRBD1. Germline CDR1 MDHEN, CDR2 SYDVKM. This CDR3 is 14 amino acids long. The ends lost 6 bases at V and 10 bases at J; junction bases unmatched: 13. CDR3 in amino acids: CASRTGGVGTGAFF. CDR3 nucleotides: TGTGCCAGCAGAACAGGGGGAGTGGGGACAGGAGCTTTCTTT.

V is TRBV12-3 or TRBV12-4 and J is TRBJ1-5; a possible D gene is TRBD1 (6 bases). The CDR3 loop spans 13 amino acids. With 8 bases removed from V and 7 bases from J, the gap between germline ends came to 15 bases. This CDR3 is CASSRQVEQPQHF. The CDR3 nucleotides read TGTGCCAGCTCTAGACAGGTTGAACAGCCCCAGCATTTT.

The chain couples TRBV29-1 to TRBJ2-2; D is tentatively TRBD1 or TRBD2 (5 bases each). This CDR3 comprises 14 residues. In germline, CDR1 is SQVTM, CDR2 ANQGSEA. V lost 7 bases and J 0 bases, leaving 12 bases between the germline ends. The CDR3, as DNA: TGCAGCGCGAGACCGGGACCGAACACCGGGGAGCTGTTTTTT. It is translated as CSARPGPNTGELFF.

The rearrangement joins TRBV28 to TRBJ2-1, with 12 bases fitting TRBD2. Trimming cost V 3 bases and J 4 bases; bases outside gene matches: 4. The CDR3 runs 16 residues. From germline, CDR1 is MDHEN and CDR2 SYDVKM. CDR3 in amino acids: CASSLPGLAGYNEQFF. In DNA, the CDR3 is TGTGCCAGCAGTTTGCCCGGACTAGCGGGGTACAATGAGCAGTTCTTC.

The V call is TRBV24-1, the J call TRBJ1-1; TRBD1 matches at 12 bases. Germline CDR1 is KGHDR and CDR2 is SFDVKD. Trimming took 5 bases from V and 8 from J; bases not matched to a gene: 8. The CDR3 sequence is 15 residues long. CDR3 nucleotides: TGTGCCACCAGTGGTCCGGGACAGGGGGCTTTCGAAGCTTTCTTT. Its translation is CATSGPGQGAFEAFF.

The chain is built from TRBV7-8 and TRBJ2-7; D unresolved. V was shortened by 1 base and J by 2 bases, with 3 bases between the two germline ends. Germline V gene data show CDR1 as SGHVS and CDR2 as FQNEAQ. The CDR3 totals 12 residues. The CDR3 sequence is CASSLEAYEQYF. The CDR3, as DNA: TGTGCCAGCAGCTTAGAAGCCTACGAGCAGTACTTC.

The V call is TRBV2, the J call TRBJ2-3; 10 bases agree with TRBD1. Per the germline V gene, CDR1 is SNHLY and CDR2 is FYNNEI. J was trimmed by 0 bases and V by 6 bases; bases with no gene match: 9. The CDR3 contains 17 residues. The CDR3: CASRARTGGSSTDTQYF. The DNA of the CDR3 is TGTGCCAGCAGGGCACGGACAGGGGGTTCGAGCACAGATACGCAGTATTTT.

This clonotype was detected only a few times. The chain employs TRBV7-9 and TRBJ1-1; possibly TRBD1 for D (5 bases). Trimming took 3 bases from V and 4 from J, leaving 12 bases between them. Germline V gene sequence: CDR1 SEHNR, CDR2 FQNEAQ (reference sequence). This CDR3 has 14 amino acids. This CDR3 is CASSLRGGGTEAFF. The DNA of the CDR3 is TGTGCCAGCAGCTTGCGGGGCGGAGGCACTGAAGCTTTCTTT.

The V gene is TRBV6-1, the J gene TRBJ1-5; D perhaps matches TRBD1 (5 bases). Germline assignment: CDR1 MNHNS and CDR2 SASEGT. Deletions cut 6 bases from V and 2 bases from J, with 11 bases between. This CDR3 contains 14 residues. The CDR3 loop reads CASRARDRNQPQHF. The CDR3 nucleotides are TGTGCCAGCAGAGCCCGGGACCGCAATCAGCCCCAGCATTTT.

This clonotype was detected only a few times. J is TRBJ2-3 and V is TRBV6-1, with 7 bases identical to TRBD2. Germline loops: CDR1 MNHNS, CDR2 SASEGT. Germline trimming cut 6 bases from V and 1 base from J; bases unmatched to any gene: 10. CDR3 size: 16 residues. Here the CDR3 reads CASSGRGRAGTDTQYF. The CDR3 nucleotides read TGTGCCAGCAGCGGTCGTGGGAGGGCTGGCACAGATACGCAGTATTTT.

This clonotype showed up just a few times. The rearrangement links TRBV6-1 to TRBJ2-1; no reliable D call. This CDR3 region has 12 residues. Trimming pared 0 bases from V and 4 bases from J, leaving 1 base between. Germline V gives CDR1 MNHNS, CDR2 SASEGT. The CDR3 loop reads CASSEAYNEQFF. For the CDR3, the DNA is TGTGCCAGCAGTGAAGCGTACAATGAGCAGTTCTTC.

CDR3 coding DNA: TGTGCCAGTAGTCCGGACAGGGGCAATGGCTACACCTTC. Amino acid sequence: CASSPDRGNGYTF. The chain has TRBV19 and TRBJ1-2; 9 positions agree with TRBD1. V shed 5 bases, J shed 6 bases, and the junction held 4 bases outside the gene matches. The CDR3 covers 13 residues. CDR1 and CDR2 (germline): LNHDA, SQIVND (reference sequence).